Below are 30 T cell receptor beta chains sequenced from a single sample in a study of blood T cell repertoires in COVID-19. The table came from immunoSEQ multiplex PCR; TCRdb's copy has only in-frame clones and leaves some out. The sample records 60,000 to 75,000 clones, 80% to 90% being singletons. The sequencing sample was made of peripheral blood. These receptor sequences come from a human donor in a cohort sampled during active COVID-19.

This clone was counted a single time. This chain connects TRBV28 to TRBJ2-7; 7 bases map to TRBD1. V lost 8 bases and J lost 4; bases outside the gene matches: 11. The length of the CDR3 is 14 residues. CDR1 is MDHEN, CDR2 SYDVKM, per germline. The CDR3 sequence: CASGRDRHYYEQYF. The CDR3 bases are TGTGCCAGCGGCCGGGACAGACATTATTACGAGCAGTACTTC.

The chain employs TRBV5-6 and TRBJ2-7, with D possibly matching TRBD2 (6 bases). V lost 0 bases and J lost 7, with 20 bases in between. Germline-derived CDR1 and CDR2 are SGHDT and YYEEEE. CDR3 length: 16 residues. CDR3 sequence reads: CASSLDLWGGSGEQYF. For the CDR3, the DNA is TGTGCCAGCAGCTTGGATCTCTGGGGAGGCTCGGGTGAGCAGTACTTC.

This clone occurred a few times. CDR3 protein: CATSRVSMNTEAFF. In DNA form, the CDR3 reads TGTGCCACCAGCAGAGTATCTATGAACACTGAAGCTTTCTTT. The V call is TRBV15, the J call TRBJ1-1; D not certain. Germline CDR1 reads LNHNV; CDR2 reads YYDKDF (reference sequence). Trimming removed 1 base at V and 0 bases at J, with 6 bases between. The CDR3 is made up of 14 amino acids.

This clone turned up a few times. The chain carries TRBV19 and TRBJ1-1; D may be TRBD1 (6 bases). From germline, CDR1 is LNHDA and CDR2 SQIVND (reference sequence). V lost 3 bases to trimming and J lost 1 base, with 9 bases between them. The CDR3 consists of 14 residues. CDR3 DNA sequence: TGTGCCAGTAGTATGACAGGAGGGAACACTGAAGCTTTCTTT. This encodes CASSMTGGNTEAFF.

The chain combines TRBV29-1 with TRBJ2-7; tentative D call: TRBD1 (6 bases). The length of the CDR3 is 12 residues. Germline V lookup: CDR1 SQVTM, CDR2 ANQGSEA. V lost 6 bases to trimming and J lost 2 bases, with 11 bases between them. The CDR3 loop is CSVRTETYEQYF. In DNA, the CDR3 is TGCAGCGTACGGACAGAGACCTACGAGCAGTACTTC.

This chain links TRBV5-6 with TRBJ2-3; D possibly corresponds to TRBD2 (7 bases). V was pared by 4 bases and J by 6 bases, with 15 bases between. The CDR3 runs to 14 residues. The germline gives CDR1 SGHDT, CDR2 YYEEEE. The CDR3 nucleotides read TGTGCCAGCAGCGGGGGGGCAGCGGGGGATACGCAGTATTTT. It codes for CASSGGAAGDTQYF. The full variable domain, rest sourced from reference TRBV5-6 and TRBJ2-3, is DAGVTQSPTHLIKTRGQQVTLRCSPKSGHDTVSWYQQALGQGPQFIFQYYEEEERQRGNFPDRFSGHQFPNYSSELNVNALLLGDSALYLCASSGGAAGDTQYFGPGTRLTVL.

The chain uses TRBV28 and TRBJ1-6; D remains ambiguous. Per germline, CDR1 MDHEN and CDR2 SYDVKM. V was cut by 1 base and J by 1 base, with 11 bases left in between. The CDR3 is 17 amino acids. The CDR3 reads CASSLYRSRSYNSPLHF. Written as DNA, the CDR3 is TGTGCCAGCAGTTTATATCGGTCCCGTTCCTATAATTCACCCCTCCACTTT.

In DNA, the CDR3 is TGTGCCAGCAGTTTCCGGAGCGGGGGTAGCTCCTACAATGAGCAGTTCTTC. Translated: CASSFRSGGSSYNEQFF. The chain is built from TRBV27 and TRBJ2-1; 8 bases agree with TRBD2. Germline CDR1 MNHEY, CDR2 SMNVEV (reference sequence). The CDR3 is made up of 17 amino acids. J lost 0 bases, V lost 3 bases, and 7 bases had no gene match.

This rearrangement joins TRBV25-1 to TRBJ2-1, with 7 bases that match TRBD2. The CDR3 is 16 amino acids. V lost 1 base and J lost 4; bases outside the gene matches: 7. Germline V gene data show CDR1 as MGHDK and CDR2 as SYGVNS. CDR3 DNA sequence: TGTGCCAGCAGTGAATTGGGGGAGGGGCTTTACAATGAGCAGTTCTTC. It yields the protein CASSELGEGLYNEQFF.

CDR3 sequence: CASSRQGGAGGANVLTF. CDR3 bases: TGCGCCAGCAGTCGGCAAGGGGGCGCTGGAGGGGCCAACGTCCTGACTTTC. The V call is TRBV5-1, the J call TRBJ2-6, with TRBD1 matching over 7 bases. This CDR3 region has 17 residues. Germline values: CDR1 SGHRS, CDR2 YFSETQ. The ends lost 5 bases at V and 4 bases at J; junction bases unmatched: 12.

This clone was seen a single time. The genes are TRBV7-9 and TRBJ2-7; 10 nucleotides align to TRBD2. The V and J ends lost 4 bases and 2 bases, in that order; junction bases with no gene match: 8. This CDR3 region has 16 residues. Germline loops: CDR1 SEHNR, CDR2 FQNEAQ (reference sequence). The CDR3 bases are TGTGCCAGCAGCTCTCCAGCGGGGGGGCCCACCTACGAGCAGTACTTC. It specifies CASSSPAGGPTYEQYF.

This sequence joins TRBV6-5 and TRBJ2-1; 7 bases match TRBD2. Trimming at V came to 7 bases and at J to 5 bases, leaving 8 bases not matched to a gene. The CDR3 spans 14 residues. The germline V gene has CDR1 MNHEY and CDR2 SVGAGI. CDR3 DNA: TGTGCCAGCACTCTGGGAGGGCCCGACAATGAGCAGTTCTTC. Residues: CASTLGGPDNEQFF.

This clone has only one observation. This rearrangement joins TRBV6-1 to TRBJ1-1, with TRBD1 matching over 8 bases. Germline CDR1 reads MNHNS; CDR2 reads SASEGT. CDR3 size: 14 residues. Trimming removed 0 bases from V and 12 bases from J; junction bases left unmatched: 9. CDR3 sequence: CASSEAGTGRVTFF. The CDR3 nucleotides are TGTGCCAGCAGTGAAGCGGGGACAGGTAGGGTAACTTTCTTT.

The chain recombines TRBV15 with TRBJ2-1; tentatively, D is TRBD2 (6 bases). This CDR3 contains 16 residues. In germline, CDR1 is LNHNV, CDR2 YYDKDF (reference sequence). Trimming took off 0 bases at V and 4 bases at J, with 13 bases between the two ends. The CDR3 spells CATSRDRGRGYNEQFF. The CDR3 nucleotides read TGTGCCACCAGCAGAGATCGCGGACGGGGGTACAATGAGCAGTTCTTC.

The chain recombines TRBV4-3 with TRBJ1-2; TRBD1 agrees at 9 bases. The CDR3 is 15 residues long. Germline CDR1 reads LGHNA; CDR2 reads YSLEER. V lost 1 base to trimming and J lost 6 bases; unmatched junction nucleotides: 6. CDR3 DNA: TGCGCCAGCAGCCAAGCCGACAGGGGGTTGGATGGCTACACCTTC. Amino acids: CASSQADRGLDGYTF.

The chain is built from TRBV3-1 (or the pseudogene TRBV3-2) and TRBJ2-5; possible D gene TRBD2, 7 bases. The germline V gene encodes CDR1 LGHDT and CDR2 YNNKEL (reference sequence). This CDR3 has 14 amino acids. The V gene lost 5 bases and the J gene lost 4 bases, with 14 bases spanning the gap. The chain's CDR3 is CASSSRGGAETQYF. The CDR3 DNA sequence: TGTGCCAGCAGCTCGAGGGGGGGCGCAGAGACCCAGTACTTC.

This clone came up a few times. The chain is built from TRBV4-2 and TRBJ2-1; D is uncertain. Trimming pared 2 bases from V and 2 bases from J, leaving 7 bases between. The germline CDR1 and CDR2 sequences are LGHNA and YNFKEQ. CDR3 length: 14 residues. CDR3 coding DNA: TGTGCCAGCAGCCAACCGGGTGCCTACAATGAGCAGTTCTTC. Protein product: CASSQPGAYNEQFF.

The chain joins TRBV27 to TRBJ2-7; D is perhaps TRBD1 (6 bases). V lost 3 bases, J lost 2 bases, and 11 bases lay in between. CDR1 MNHEY and CDR2 SMNVEV come from the germline V gene (reference sequence). The length of the CDR3 is 14 residues. The CDR3, as DNA: TGTGCCAGCAGTTTGTTCGGGACACCCTACGAGCAGTACTTC. Protein: CASSLFGTPYEQYF.

The genes are TRBV18 and TRBJ2-3, with D tentatively TRBD2 (5 bases). V was clipped by 3 bases and J by 1 base, with 11 bases between them. Germline-derived CDR1 and CDR2 are KGHSH and LQKENI. The CDR3 totals 15 residues. The CDR3 reads CASSPRQRGTDTQYF. Written as DNA, the CDR3 is TGTGCCAGCTCACCGCGGCAGAGGGGCACAGATACGCAGTATTTT.

The chain is built from TRBV5-4 and TRBJ2-7, with a possible D match to TRBD2 (5 bases). Deletions cut 3 bases from V and 3 bases from J, with 10 bases between. There are 13 residues in the CDR3. Germline CDR1 reads SGHNT; CDR2 reads YYREEE (reference sequence). Here the CDR3 DNA reads TGTGCCAGCAGCTCCGCCGGGGTCTACGAGCAGTACTTC. Residues: CASSSAGVYEQYF.

The chain combines TRBV19 with TRBJ1-6; TRBD1 matches 8 bases. The CDR3 is 14 residues long. V lost 5 bases to trimming and J lost 10 bases; unmatched junction nucleotides: 7. Germline CDR1 is LNHDA and CDR2 is SQIVND (reference sequence). CDR3 coding DNA: TGTGCCAGTAGTCCATACAGGGGGGGATCACCCCTCCACTTT. Amino acids: CASSPYRGGSPLHF. Based on the CDR3 plus reference TRBV19 and TRBJ1-6, the full variable domain is DGGITQSPKYLFRKEGQNVTLSCEQNLNHDAMYWYRQDPGQGLRLIYYSQIVNDFQKGDIAEGYSVSREKKESFPLTVTSAQKNPTAFYLCASSPYRGGSPLHFGNGTRLTVT.

This chain joins TRBV19 and TRBJ1-2, with 7 bases aligning to TRBD1. CDR3 size: 17 residues. The trim removed 8 bases at V and 1 base at J, leaving 16 bases unmatched. The germline gives CDR1 LNHDA, CDR2 SQIVND (reference sequence). This CDR3 reads CASSRSGQDTVNYGYTF. The CDR3 nucleotides read TGTGCCAGTTCTCGTTCCGGACAGGATACTGTTAACTATGGCTACACCTTC.

In its sample, this clone was seen a few times. The chain employs TRBV6-2 or TRBV6-3 and TRBJ2-7, with a tentative D call TRBD2 (6 bases). The V end was cut by 2 bases, the J end by 0 bases, with 11 bases between. The CDR3 runs to 15 residues. Per the germline V gene, CDR1 is MNHEY and CDR2 is SVGEGT. DNA of the CDR3: TGTGCCAGCAGTTACATACGGGGGAGCTCCTACGAGCAGTACTTC. This translates into CASSYIRGSSYEQYF.

The chain combines TRBV28 with TRBJ2-1; 7 bases agree with TRBD1. J gave up 7 bases and V 5 bases, and 11 bases lay outside the gene matches. The length of the CDR3 is 15 residues. The germline CDR1 and CDR2 sequences are MDHEN and SYDVKM. The CDR3: CASSPADDRDNEQFF. DNA for the CDR3: TGTGCCAGCAGTCCGGCAGACGACAGGGATAATGAGCAGTTCTTC.

This sequence joins TRBV29-1 and TRBJ2-1; TRBD2 matches 7 bases. From germline, CDR1 is SQVTM and CDR2 ANQGSEA. After removal of 2 bases from V and 6 bases from J, the junction contained 7 bases not matched to a gene. The CDR3 runs 14 residues. CDR3: CSVEYAGALNEQFF. The CDR3 DNA follows: TGCAGCGTTGAATACGCGGGAGCCCTCAATGAGCAGTTCTTC.

This clone turned up a few times. As DNA, the CDR3 is TGTGCCAGTAGTATTGGGGTTAGGGGCGGGGAGCTGTTTTTT. Amino acids: CASSIGVRGGELFF. The chain links TRBV19 to TRBJ2-2; TRBD1 might be the D (5 bases). This CDR3 contains 14 residues. The ends were cut back, 3 bases at V and 7 bases at J, with 12 bases in the middle. The germline V gene has CDR1 LNHDA and CDR2 SQIVND (reference sequence).

V gene TRBV7-6 combines with J gene TRBJ2-3; a possible D gene is TRBD2 (5 bases). CDR3 length: 16 residues. V gave up 5 bases and J gave up 2 bases, with 17 bases separating them. Germline CDR1 SGHVS, CDR2 FNYEAQ. The CDR3 nucleotides are TGTGCCAGCAGCCCACATATCAACGGGATCACAGATACGCAGTATTTT. Translating gives CASSPHINGITDTQYF.

The V gene is TRBV14, the J gene TRBJ2-3, with D possibly TRBD1 on 6 matching bases. The CDR3 covers 15 residues. Germline V CDR1 and CDR2: SGHDN, FVKESK. V was shortened by 4 bases and J by 0 bases, with 11 bases between the two germline ends. CDR3 sequence: CASSPGQTSTDTQYF. CDR3 bases: TGTGCCAGCAGCCCCGGACAGACTAGCACAGATACGCAGTATTTT.

The chain combines TRBV5-1 with TRBJ2-1, with a tentative D call TRBD2 (6 bases). The length of the CDR3 is 14 residues. V was shortened by 4 bases and J by 8 bases, with 16 bases between the two germline ends. Germline CDR1 reads SGHRS; CDR2 reads YFSETQ. CDR3 sequence: CASSPPGGVHEQFF. The CDR3 coding sequence is TGCGCCAGCAGCCCCCCCGGCGGGGTCCATGAGCAGTTCTTC.

This chain joins TRBV7-9 and TRBJ2-5, with 11 bases fitting TRBD2. V gave up 4 bases and J gave up 3 bases; unmatched junction bases: 13. The V gene's germline CDR1 is SEHNR and CDR2 FQNEAQ (reference sequence). CDR3 size: 18 residues. CDR3 nucleotides: TGTGCCAGCAGCTCCACCACCTTAGCGGGGGGGCCTAAAGAGACCCAGTACTTC. Protein: CASSSTTLAGGPKETQYF. The entire variable domain, with the rest obtained from reference TRBV7-9 and TRBJ2-5, is as follows: DTGVSQNPRHKITKRGQNVTFRCDPISEHNRLYWYRQTLGQGPEFLTYFQNEAQLEKSRLLSDRFSAERPKGSFSTLEIQRTEQGDSAMYLCASSSTTLAGGPKETQYFGPGTRLLVL.